This TCR beta chain was captured in a study of T-cell memory formation after mild COVID-19. At the level of the study: TCR clustering was largely donor specific. General study results and limits: Unconfirmed was the SARS-CoV-2 specificity of second-wave clones that peaked on day 37. Within pre-infection memory, some responding clones were found, suggesting cross-reactive memory joined.

5'RACE primed at constant segments yielded TCR alpha and TCR beta cDNA libraries bearing sample barcodes and UMIs. TCRdb processed the 5' RACE reads anew with MiXCR; each CDR3 protein has one entry. The sample lists 350,000 to 450,000 distinct CDR3 sequences, 20% occurring once. This clonotype came up a few times. Its target is not known. V was cut by 6 bases and J by 4 bases, with 12 bases left in between. This CDR3 has 13 amino acids. Germline loops: CDR1 SEHNR, CDR2 FQNEAQ (reference sequence). The V call is TRBV7-9, the J call TRBJ1-1; no firm D call. The receptor comes from an adult woman who had mild COVID-19 (a few samples of this study predate the infection). Cell type and time point are not known. The specimen sequenced was PBMCs or a T cell subset sorted from them (not recorded which). As DNA, the CDR3 is TGTGCCAGCAGTTTCGTCGAAGGCACTGAAGCTTTCTTT. Protein product: CASSFVEGTEAFF.